What follows is one T cell receptor (beta chain) and its context. Primed by a sample-barcoded 5' primer and a J-beta primer mix, a second PCR proceeded for roughly 7 to 12 cycles. One entry per CDR3 protein, called by TCRdb with MiXCR from the 5' RACE reads. Of 1.4 million or so distinct CDR3 sequences in the sample, 35% to 45% are singletons; the top ten hold around 4%. The sample is drawn from a study of blood T cells in healthy people across ages. The germline V and J ends were trimmed by 4 bases and 11 bases, with 22 bases remaining between them. The CDR3 has 15 amino acids. Germline lookup yields CDR1 KGHDR and CDR2 SFDVKD.

This receptor was obtained from a woman under 30 in good health. The specimen sequenced was blood. This chain uses TRBV24-1 with TRBJ2-5, with unresolved D. The CDR3 reads CATSDWPFEKSEQYF. The DNA of the CDR3 is TGTGCCACCAGTGACTGGCCCTTTGAGAAAAGTGAGCAGTACTTC.